This section outlines one T cell receptor (beta chain) sequence together with its context. This sample stems from a study of T cells expressing NK-cell markers. Study summary: HCMV seropositivity characterized most of the eight sequenced donors, and seronegativity one.

The CDR3 has 13 residues. Germline V gives CDR1 MNHEY, CDR2 SVGAGI. TCRdb reanalyzed the 5' RACE reads and collapses them to one entry per CDR3 protein, without DNA. This table holds 160,000 or so distinct CDR3 sequences. The chain links TRBV6-5 to TRBJ2-5; the TCRdb D gene call, TRBD1, has no DNA to confirm it. The source is a woman aged 18-70 years in good health. The sequenced sample consisted of blood T cells: a sorted CD56 or NKG2C T cell subset, CD4+ or CD8+ T cells, or bulk PBMC T cells (not recorded which). This CDR3 reads CASSYRATGTQYF.